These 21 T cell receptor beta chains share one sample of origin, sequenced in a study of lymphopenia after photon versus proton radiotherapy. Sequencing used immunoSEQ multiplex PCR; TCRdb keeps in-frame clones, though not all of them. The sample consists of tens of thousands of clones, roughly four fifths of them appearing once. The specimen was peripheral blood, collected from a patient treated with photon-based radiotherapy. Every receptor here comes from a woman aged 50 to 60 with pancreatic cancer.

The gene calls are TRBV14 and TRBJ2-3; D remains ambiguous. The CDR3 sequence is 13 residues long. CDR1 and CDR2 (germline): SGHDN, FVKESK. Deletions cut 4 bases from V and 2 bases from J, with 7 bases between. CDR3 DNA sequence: TGTGCCAGCAGCCGGGAAGCCACAGATACGCAGTATTTT. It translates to CASSREATDTQYF.

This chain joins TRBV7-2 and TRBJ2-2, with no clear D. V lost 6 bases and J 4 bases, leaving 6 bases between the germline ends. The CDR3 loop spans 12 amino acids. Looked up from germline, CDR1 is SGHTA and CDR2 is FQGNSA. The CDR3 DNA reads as TGTGCCAGCAGTCCTAGCACCGGGGAGCTGTTTTTT. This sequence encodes CASSPSTGELFF.

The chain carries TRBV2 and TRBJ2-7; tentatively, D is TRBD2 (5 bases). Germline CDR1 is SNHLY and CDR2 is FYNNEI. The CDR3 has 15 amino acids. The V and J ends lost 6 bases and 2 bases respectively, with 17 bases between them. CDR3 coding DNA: TGTGCCAGCAGCATGAGGGTTTCAGATGCCTACGAGCAGTACTTC. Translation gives CASSMRVSDAYEQYF.

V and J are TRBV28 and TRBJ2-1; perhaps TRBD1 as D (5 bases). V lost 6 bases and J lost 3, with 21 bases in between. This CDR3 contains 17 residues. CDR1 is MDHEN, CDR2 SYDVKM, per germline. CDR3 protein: CASSLAPDRSDYNEQFF. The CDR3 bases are TGTGCCAGCAGCCTCGCACCCGACAGATCGGACTACAATGAGCAGTTCTTC.

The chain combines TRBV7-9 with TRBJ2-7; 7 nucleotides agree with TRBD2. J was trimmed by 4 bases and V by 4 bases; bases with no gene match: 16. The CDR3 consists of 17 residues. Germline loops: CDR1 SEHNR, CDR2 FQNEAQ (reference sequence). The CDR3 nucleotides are TGTGCCAGCAGCTCCTATGGCGGGAGACCCTCGACTTACGAGCAGTACTTC. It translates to CASSSYGGRPSTYEQYF.

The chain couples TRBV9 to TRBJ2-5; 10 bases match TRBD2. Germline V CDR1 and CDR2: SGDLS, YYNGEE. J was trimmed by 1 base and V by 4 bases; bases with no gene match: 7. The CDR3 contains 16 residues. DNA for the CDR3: TGTGCCAGCAGCATATCAATAGCGGGGGGCCAAGAGACCCAGTACTTC. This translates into CASSISIAGGQETQYF.

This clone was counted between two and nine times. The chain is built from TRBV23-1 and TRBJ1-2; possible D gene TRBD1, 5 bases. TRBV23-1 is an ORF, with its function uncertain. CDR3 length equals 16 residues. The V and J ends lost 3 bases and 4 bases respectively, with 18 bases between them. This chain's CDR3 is CASSHYPGEPPYGYTF. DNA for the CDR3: TGCGCCAGCAGTCATTACCCGGGGGAGCCTCCCTATGGCTACACCTTC.

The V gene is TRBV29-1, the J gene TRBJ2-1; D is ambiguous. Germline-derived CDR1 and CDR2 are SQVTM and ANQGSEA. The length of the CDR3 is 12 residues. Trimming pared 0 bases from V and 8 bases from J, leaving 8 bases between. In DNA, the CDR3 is TGCAGCGTTGAAGATCCAGGAGATGAGCAGTTCTTC. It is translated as CSVEDPGDEQFF.

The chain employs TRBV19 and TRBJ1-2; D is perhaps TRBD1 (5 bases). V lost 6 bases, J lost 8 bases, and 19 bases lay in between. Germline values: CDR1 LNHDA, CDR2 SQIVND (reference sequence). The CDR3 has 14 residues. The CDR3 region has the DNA TGTGCCAGTAGACCCCGACAGTTAGGAAGGGGCTACACCTTC. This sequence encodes CASRPRQLGRGYTF. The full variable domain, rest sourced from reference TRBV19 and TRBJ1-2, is DGGITQSPKYLFRKEGQNVTLSCEQNLNHDAMYWYRQDPGQGLRLIYYSQIVNDFQKGDIAEGYSVSREKKESFPLTVTSAQKNPTAFYLCASRPRQLGRGYTFGSGTRLTVV.

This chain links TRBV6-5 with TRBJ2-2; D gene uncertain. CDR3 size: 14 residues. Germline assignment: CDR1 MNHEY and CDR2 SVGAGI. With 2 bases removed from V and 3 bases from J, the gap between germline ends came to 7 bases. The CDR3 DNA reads TGTGCCAGCAGTTACCAGTCCTACACCGGGGAGCTGTTTTTT. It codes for CASSYQSYTGELFF.

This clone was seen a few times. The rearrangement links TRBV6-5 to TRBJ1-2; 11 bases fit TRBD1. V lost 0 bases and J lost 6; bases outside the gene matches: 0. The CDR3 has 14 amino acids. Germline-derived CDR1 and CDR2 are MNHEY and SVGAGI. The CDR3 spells CASSYSGQGDGYTF. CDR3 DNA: TGTGCCAGCAGTTACTCGGGACAGGGGGATGGCTACACCTTC.

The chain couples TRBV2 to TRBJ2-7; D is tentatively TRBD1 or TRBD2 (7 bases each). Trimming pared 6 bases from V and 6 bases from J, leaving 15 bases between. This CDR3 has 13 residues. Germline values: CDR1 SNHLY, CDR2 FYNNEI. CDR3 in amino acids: CASRPPGGAEQYF. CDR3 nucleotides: TGTGCCAGCAGGCCCCCAGGGGGGGCCGAGCAGTACTTC.

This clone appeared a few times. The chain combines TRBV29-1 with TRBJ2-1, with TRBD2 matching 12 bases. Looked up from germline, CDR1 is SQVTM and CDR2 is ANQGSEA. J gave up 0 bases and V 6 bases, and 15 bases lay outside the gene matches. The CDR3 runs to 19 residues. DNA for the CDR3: TGCAGCGTGGCCGGGACTAGCGGGCAACGCTTGGGCTCCTACAATGAGCAGTTCTTC. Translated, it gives CSVAGTSGQRLGSYNEQFF.

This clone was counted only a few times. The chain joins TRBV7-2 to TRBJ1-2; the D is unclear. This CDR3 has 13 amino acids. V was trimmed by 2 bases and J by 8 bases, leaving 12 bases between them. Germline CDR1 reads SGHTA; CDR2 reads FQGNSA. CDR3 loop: CASSLPSKEGYTF. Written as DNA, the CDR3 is TGTGCCAGCAGCTTACCATCTAAGGAGGGCTACACCTTC.

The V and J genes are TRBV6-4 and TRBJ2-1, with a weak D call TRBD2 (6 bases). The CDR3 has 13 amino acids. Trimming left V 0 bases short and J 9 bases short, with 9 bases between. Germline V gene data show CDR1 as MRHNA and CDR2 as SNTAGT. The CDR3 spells CASSDSDGSEQFF. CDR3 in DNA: TGTGCCAGCAGTGACTCAGACGGGAGTGAGCAGTTCTTC.

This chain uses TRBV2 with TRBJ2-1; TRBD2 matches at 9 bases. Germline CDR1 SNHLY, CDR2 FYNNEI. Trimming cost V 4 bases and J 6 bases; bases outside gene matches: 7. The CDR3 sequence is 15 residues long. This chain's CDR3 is CASSATKLAGNEQFF. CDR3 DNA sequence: TGTGCCAGCAGTGCAACGAAACTAGCGGGCAATGAGCAGTTCTTC.

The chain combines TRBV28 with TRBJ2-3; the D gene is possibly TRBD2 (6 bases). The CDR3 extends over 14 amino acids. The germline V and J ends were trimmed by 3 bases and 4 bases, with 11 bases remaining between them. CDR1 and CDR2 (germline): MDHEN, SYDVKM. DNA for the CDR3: TGTGCCAGCAGTTTGCCAGGGAGGCCAGATACGCAGTATTTT. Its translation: CASSLPGRPDTQYF.

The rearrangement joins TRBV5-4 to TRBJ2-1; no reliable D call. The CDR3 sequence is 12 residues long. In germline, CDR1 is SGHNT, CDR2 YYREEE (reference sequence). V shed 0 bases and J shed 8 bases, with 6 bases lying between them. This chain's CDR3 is CASSLVFDEQFF. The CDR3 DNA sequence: TGTGCCAGCAGCTTGGTCTTCGATGAGCAGTTCTTC.

The DNA for the CDR3 is TGTGCCAGCACTCCCTCTAGCGGATACAATGAGCAGTTCTTC. Translated: CASTPSSGYNEQFF. The chain has TRBV27 and TRBJ2-1, with TRBD2 identical over 7 bases. The germline gives CDR1 MNHEY, CDR2 SMNVEV (reference sequence). The CDR3 is made up of 14 amino acids. V gave up 7 bases and J gave up 4 bases; unmatched junction bases: 7.

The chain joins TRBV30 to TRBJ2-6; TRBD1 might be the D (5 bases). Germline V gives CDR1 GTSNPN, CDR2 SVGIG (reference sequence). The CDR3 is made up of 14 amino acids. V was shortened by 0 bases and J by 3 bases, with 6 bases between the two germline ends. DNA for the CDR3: TGTGCCTGGAGTGTAGGGGTTGGGGCCAACGTCCTGACTTTC. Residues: CAWSVGVGANVLTF. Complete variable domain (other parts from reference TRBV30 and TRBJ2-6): SQTIHQWPATLVQPVGSPLSLECTVEGTSNPNLYWYRQAAGRGLQLLFYSVGIGQISSEVPQNLSASRPQDRQFILSSKKLLLSDSGFYLCAWSVGVGANVLTFGAGSRLTVL.

The CDR3 here is CAWRTRTGGNEQYF. CDR3 DNA sequence: TGTGCCTGGAGGACCCGGACAGGGGGAAACGAGCAGTACTTC. The chain combines TRBV30 with TRBJ2-7; 10 positions agree with TRBD1. Germline CDR1 is GTSNPN and CDR2 is SVGIG (reference sequence). After removal of 3 bases from V and 5 bases from J, the junction contained 7 bases not matched to a gene. This CDR3 comprises 14 residues.